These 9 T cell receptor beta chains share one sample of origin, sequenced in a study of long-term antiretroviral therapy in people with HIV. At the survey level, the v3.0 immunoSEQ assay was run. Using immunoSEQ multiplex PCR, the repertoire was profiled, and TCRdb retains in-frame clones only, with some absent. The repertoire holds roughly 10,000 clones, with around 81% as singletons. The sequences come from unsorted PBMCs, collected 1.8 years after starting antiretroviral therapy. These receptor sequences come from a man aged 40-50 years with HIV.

The CDR3 DNA reads as TGTGCCTGGAGTGTAGGGAACTATAATTCACCCCTCCACTTT. It yields the protein CAWSVGNYNSPLHF. The chain combines TRBV30 with TRBJ1-6, with D unresolved. Germline lookup yields CDR1 GTSNPN and CDR2 SVGIG (reference sequence). Trimming removed 0 bases from V and 3 bases from J, with 6 bases in between. The CDR3 runs to 14 residues.

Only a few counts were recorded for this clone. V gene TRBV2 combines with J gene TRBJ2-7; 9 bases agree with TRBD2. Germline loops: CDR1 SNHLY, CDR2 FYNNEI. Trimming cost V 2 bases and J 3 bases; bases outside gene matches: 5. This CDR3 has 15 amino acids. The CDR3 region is CASSELLAGYYEQYF. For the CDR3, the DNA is TGTGCCAGCAGTGAATTGCTAGCGGGATACTACGAGCAGTACTTC.

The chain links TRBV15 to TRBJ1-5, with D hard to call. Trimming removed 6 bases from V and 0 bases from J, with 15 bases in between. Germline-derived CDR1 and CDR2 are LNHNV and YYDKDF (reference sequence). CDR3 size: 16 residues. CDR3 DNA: TGTGCCACCAGGAACCCGGCAGTAAATAGCAATCAGCCCCAGCATTTT. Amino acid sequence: CATRNPAVNSNQPQHF. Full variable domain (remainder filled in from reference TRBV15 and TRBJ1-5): DAMVIQNPRYQVTQFGKPVTLSCSQTLNHNVMYWYQQKSSQAPKLLFHYYDKDFNNEADTPDNFQSRRPNTSFCFLDIRSPGLGDTAMYLCATRNPAVNSNQPQHFGDGTRLSIL.

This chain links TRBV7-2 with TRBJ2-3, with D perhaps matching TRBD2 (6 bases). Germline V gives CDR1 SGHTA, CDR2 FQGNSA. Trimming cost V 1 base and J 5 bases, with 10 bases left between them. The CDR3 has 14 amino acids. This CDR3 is CASSLVGGGDTQYF. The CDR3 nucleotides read TGTGCCAGCAGCTTAGTGGGAGGAGGAGATACGCAGTATTTT.

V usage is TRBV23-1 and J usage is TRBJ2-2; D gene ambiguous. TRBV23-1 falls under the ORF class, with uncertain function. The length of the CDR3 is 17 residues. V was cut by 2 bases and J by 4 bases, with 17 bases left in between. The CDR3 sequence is CASSQSLIEKGTGELFF. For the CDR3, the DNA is TGCGCCAGCAGTCAAAGTCTTATTGAGAAGGGCACCGGGGAGCTGTTTTTT.

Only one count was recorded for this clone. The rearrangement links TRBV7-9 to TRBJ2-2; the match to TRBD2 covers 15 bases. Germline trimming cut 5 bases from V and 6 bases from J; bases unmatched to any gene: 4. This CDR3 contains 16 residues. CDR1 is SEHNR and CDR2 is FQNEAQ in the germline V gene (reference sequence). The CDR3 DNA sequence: TGTGCCAGCAGCCCGGGACTAGCGGGAGGATCCGGGGAGCTGTTTTTT. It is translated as CASSPGLAGGSGELFF.

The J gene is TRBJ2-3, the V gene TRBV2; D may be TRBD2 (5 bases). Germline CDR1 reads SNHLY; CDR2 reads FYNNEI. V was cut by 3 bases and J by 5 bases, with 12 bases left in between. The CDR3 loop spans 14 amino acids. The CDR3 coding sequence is TGTGCCAGCAGTGACGACGGGATAGGAGATACGCAGTATTTT. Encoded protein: CASSDDGIGDTQYF.

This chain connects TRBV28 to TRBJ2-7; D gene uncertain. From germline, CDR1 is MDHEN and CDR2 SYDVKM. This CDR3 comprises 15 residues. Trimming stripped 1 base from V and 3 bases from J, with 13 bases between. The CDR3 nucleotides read TGTGCCAGCAGTTTATCAGCCTCAGGAGTCTACGAGCAGTACTTC. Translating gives CASSLSASGVYEQYF.

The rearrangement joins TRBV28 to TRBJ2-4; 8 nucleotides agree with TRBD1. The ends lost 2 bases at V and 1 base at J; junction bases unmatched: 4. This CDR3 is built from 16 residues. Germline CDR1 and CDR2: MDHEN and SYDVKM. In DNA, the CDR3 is TGTGCCAGCAGTTTAGTACAGGGGGAGGCCAAAAACATTCAGTACTTC. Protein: CASSLVQGEAKNIQYF. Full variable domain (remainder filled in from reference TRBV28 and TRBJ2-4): DVKVTQSSRYLVKRTGEKVFLECVQDMDHENMFWYRQDPGLGLRLIYFSYDVKMKEKGDIPEGYSVSREKKERFSLILESASTNQTSMYLCASSLVQGEAKNIQYFGAGTRLSVL.